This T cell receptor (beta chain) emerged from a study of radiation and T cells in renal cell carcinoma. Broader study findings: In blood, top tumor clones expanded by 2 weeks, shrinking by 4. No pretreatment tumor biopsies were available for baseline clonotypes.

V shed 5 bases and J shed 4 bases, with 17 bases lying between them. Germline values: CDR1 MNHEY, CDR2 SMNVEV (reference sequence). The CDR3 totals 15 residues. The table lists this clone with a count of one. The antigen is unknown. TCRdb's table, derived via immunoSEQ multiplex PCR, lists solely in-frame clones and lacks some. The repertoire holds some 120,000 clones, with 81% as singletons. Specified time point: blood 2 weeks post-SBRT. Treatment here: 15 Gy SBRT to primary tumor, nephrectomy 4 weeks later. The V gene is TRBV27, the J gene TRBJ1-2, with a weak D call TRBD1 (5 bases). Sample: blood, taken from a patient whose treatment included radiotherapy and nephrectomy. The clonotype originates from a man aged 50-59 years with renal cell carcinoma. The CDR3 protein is CASSPRGLDGYGYTF. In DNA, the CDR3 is TGTGCCAGCAGTCCGAGGGGCCTGGACGGCTATGGCTACACCTTC.